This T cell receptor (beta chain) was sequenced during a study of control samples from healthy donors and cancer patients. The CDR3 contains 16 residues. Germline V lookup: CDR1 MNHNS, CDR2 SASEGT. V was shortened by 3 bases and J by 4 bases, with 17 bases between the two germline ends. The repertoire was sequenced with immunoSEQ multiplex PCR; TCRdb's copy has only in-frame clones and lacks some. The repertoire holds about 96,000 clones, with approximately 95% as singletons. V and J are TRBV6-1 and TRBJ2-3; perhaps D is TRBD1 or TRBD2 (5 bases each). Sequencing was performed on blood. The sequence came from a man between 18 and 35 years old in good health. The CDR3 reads CASSDLRDQPADTQYF. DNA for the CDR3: TGTGCCAGCAGTGACCTCCGGGACCAACCCGCAGATACGCAGTATTTT.